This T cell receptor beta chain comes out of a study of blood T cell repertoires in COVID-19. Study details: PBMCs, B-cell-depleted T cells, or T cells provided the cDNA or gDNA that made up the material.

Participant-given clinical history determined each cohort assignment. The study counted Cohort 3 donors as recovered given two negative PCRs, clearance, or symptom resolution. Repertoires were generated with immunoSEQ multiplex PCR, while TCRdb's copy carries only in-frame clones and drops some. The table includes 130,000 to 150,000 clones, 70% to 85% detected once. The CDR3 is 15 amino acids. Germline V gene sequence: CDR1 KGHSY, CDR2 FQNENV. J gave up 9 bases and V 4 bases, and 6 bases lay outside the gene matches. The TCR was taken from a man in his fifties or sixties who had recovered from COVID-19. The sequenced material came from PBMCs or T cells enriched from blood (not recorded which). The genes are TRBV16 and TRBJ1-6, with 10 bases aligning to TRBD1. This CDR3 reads CASSPTGQGTSPLHF. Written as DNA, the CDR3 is TGTGCCAGCAGCCCTACGGGACAGGGGACTTCACCCCTCCACTTT.